This is a list of T cell receptor beta chains from one sample in a study of blood T cell repertoires in COVID-19. The method was immunoSEQ multiplex PCR; TCRdb's version includes in-frame clones alone and lacks a portion of them. Found here are 250,000 to 300,000 clones, 89% of them singletons; the top ten hold about an eighth. Sequenced: peripheral blood. The receptor source for this set is a woman aged 55-70 years with acute or convalescent COVID-19. Both conserved end residues are part of each CDR3. A D gene is named only where the DNA matches it firmly. Some rows have no size entry. The others give once, few or many, or a class for an expanded clone.

TRBD1	TRBV6-4	.	TRBJ1-1	CASSEGQGLGSRAFF	TGTGCCAGCAGTGAGGGACAGGGGCTAGGCAGTCGCGCTTTCTTT
.	TRBV7-3	.	TRBJ1-2	CASSSREAVYGYTF	TGTGCCAGCAGCTCACGGGAGGCGGTCTATGGCTACACCTTC
.	TRBV6-4	.	TRBJ2-3	CASSEGGTDLDTQYF	TGTGCCAGCAGTGAAGGAGGGACTGACCTAGATACGCAGTATTTT
TRBD1	TRBV12-3/TRBV12-4	.	TRBJ2-7	CASSLGTGGHF	TGTGCCAGCAGTTTAGGGACAGGGGGCCACTTC
.	TRBV5-1	.	TRBJ2-4	CASSAGRGLVFDIQYF	TGCGCCAGCAGCGCCGGTCGAGGGTTGGTCTTTGACATTCAGTACTTC
TRBD2	TRBV6-2/TRBV6-3	.	TRBJ2-5	CASSSLIGTSGIQETQYF	TGTGCCAGCAGTTCCCTCATAGGGACTAGCGGGATCCAAGAGACCCAGTACTTC
TRBD2	TRBV25-1	.	TRBJ2-1	CASSESGRENRQFF	TGTGCCAGCAGTGAATCAGGGCGGGAGAATAGGCAGTTCTTC
.	TRBV5-1	.	TRBJ1-1	CASSPTGNTEAFF	TGCGCCAGCAGCCCCACGGGTAACACTGAAGCTTTCTTT
TRBD2	TRBV5-1	.	TRBJ2-2	CASSLAGGTITGELFF	TGCGCCAGCAGCTTGGCCGGGGGGACTATAACCGGGGAGCTGTTTTTT
TRBD2	TRBV10-3	.	TRBJ2-3	CAISSGTTDTQYF	TGTGCCATCAGTAGCGGGACGACAGATACGCAGTATTTT
TRBD1	TRBV5-1	.	TRBJ2-1	CASSFRALGKNRGTPISYNEQFF	TGCGCCAGCAGTTTCCGTGCCCTCGGCAAGAACAGGGGGACGCCGATATCATACAATGAGCAGTTCTTC
.	TRBV19	once	TRBJ1-5	CASSIGHRPTQPQHF	TGTGCCAGTAGTATAGGACACAGGCCGACTCAGCCCCAGCATTTT
TRBD1	TRBV28	.	TRBJ1-1	CASRGQGAIGAFF	TGTGCCAGCAGAGGGCAGGGGGCGATAGGAGCTTTCTTT
.	TRBV7-9	once	TRBJ1-6	CASSSGQGGSSPLHF	TGTGCCAGCAGCTCCGGGCAGGGCGGTAGTTCACCCCTCCACTTT
.	TRBV6-8	.	TRBJ2-7	CASSLKQRYEQYF	TGTGCCAGCAGTCTCAAGCAACGGTACGAGCAGTACTTC
TRBD2	TRBV29-1	.	TRBJ2-1	CSVDGGGGRVSYNEQFF	TGCAGCGTTGACGGCGGGGGGGGGCGCGTCTCCTACAATGAGCAGTTCTTC
TRBD2	TRBV28	few	TRBJ2-1	CASSPRGAGYYNEQFF	TGTGCCAGCAGTCCCCGGGGAGCGGGGTATTACAATGAGCAGTTCTTC
TRBD1	TRBV10-3	.	TRBJ1-6	CAITNDRARPPLHF	TGTGCCATCACGAACGACAGGGCGCGGCCACCCCTCCACTTT
TRBD1	TRBV11-2	.	TRBJ1-1	CASSLAGTGSTEAFF	TGTGCCAGCAGCTTAGCCGGGACAGGGTCCACTGAAGCTTTCTTT
.	TRBV7-3	.	TRBJ2-7	CASSGGTVNEQYF	TGTGCCAGCAGCGGGGGGACAGTAAACGAGCAGTACTTC
.	TRBV24-1	.	TRBJ2-5	CATSDRTGFGTQYF	TGTGCCACCAGTGATCGGACGGGGTTCGGGACCCAGTACTTC
.	TRBV7-2	.	TRBJ2-5	CASSLWQGTETQYF	TGTGCCAGCAGCTTATGGCAGGGGACCGAGACCCAGTACTTC
TRBD1	TRBV3-1/TRBV3-2	.	TRBJ1-1	CASSQGGRGAFF	TGTGCCAGCAGCCAAGGGGGCAGGGGGGCTTTCTTT
.	TRBV13	.	TRBJ2-3	CASSLGQGTDTQYF	TGTGCCAGCAGCTTAGGACAGGGAACAGATACGCAGTATTTT
TRBD1	TRBV6-2/TRBV6-3	.	TRBJ2-3	CASSGDRGSDTQYF	TGTGCCAGCAGCGGAGACAGGGGCTCAGATACGCAGTATTTT